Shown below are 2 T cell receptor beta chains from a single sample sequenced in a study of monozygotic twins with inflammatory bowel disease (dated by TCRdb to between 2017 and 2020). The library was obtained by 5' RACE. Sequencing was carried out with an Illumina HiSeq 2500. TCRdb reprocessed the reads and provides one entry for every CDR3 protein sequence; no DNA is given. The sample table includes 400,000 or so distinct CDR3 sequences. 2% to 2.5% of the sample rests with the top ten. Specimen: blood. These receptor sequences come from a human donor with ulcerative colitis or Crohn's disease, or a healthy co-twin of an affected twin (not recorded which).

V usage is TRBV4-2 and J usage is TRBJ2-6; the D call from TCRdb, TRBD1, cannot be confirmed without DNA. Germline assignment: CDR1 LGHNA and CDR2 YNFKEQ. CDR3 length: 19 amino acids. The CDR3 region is CASSQDRGQGVSGANVLTF.

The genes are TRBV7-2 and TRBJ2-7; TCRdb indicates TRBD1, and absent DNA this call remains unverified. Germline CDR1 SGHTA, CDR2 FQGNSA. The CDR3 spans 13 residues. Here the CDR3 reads CASSFDRAYEQYF.